These 5 T cell receptor beta chains originate from one sample sequenced in a study of T-cell reconstitution after alpha-beta-depleted transplantation in children. Unique molecular identifiers were incorporated during preparation of the TCRbeta library. TCRdb ran MiXCR on the PCR reads and lists one entry per CDR3 protein. Among 500,000 to 600,000 distinct CDR3 sequences listed, about 18% were seen once. The sequences come from PBMCs from the stem cell graft donor, collected from the stem cell graft. Receptor source: a human donor who donated a stem cell graft to a child with acute lymphoblastic leukemia.

This clonotype was counted only a few times. The V call is TRBV4-1, the J call TRBJ1-1; the D is unclear. Per the germline V gene, CDR1 is MGHRA and CDR2 is YSYEKL. The length of the CDR3 is 15 residues. V gave up 0 bases and J gave up 0 bases, with 8 bases separating them. This CDR3 reads CASSQEVGMNTEAFF. The CDR3 DNA is TGCGCCAGCAGCCAAGAAGTGGGTATGAACACTGAAGCTTTCTTT.

The rearrangement links TRBV5-1 to TRBJ2-1, with D tentatively TRBD1 (5 bases). Between the trimmed V and J ends, which lost 0 bases and 7 bases, there was a span of 11 bases. The germline gives CDR1 SGHRS, CDR2 YFSETQ. The CDR3 spans 14 residues. DNA for the CDR3: TGCGCCAGCAGCTTGGCGTCCAGGGCGAATGAGCAGTTCTTC. Encoded protein: CASSLASRANEQFF.

This rearrangement joins TRBV30 to TRBJ1-2; D unresolved. Germline CDR1 GTSNPN, CDR2 SVGIG (reference sequence). The CDR3 is 13 residues long. Trimming pared 0 bases from V and 7 bases from J, leaving 12 bases between. The CDR3 sequence is CAWSVAAVGGYTF. CDR3 nucleotide sequence: TGTGCCTGGAGTGTAGCGGCGGTTGGTGGCTACACCTTC. Full variable domain (remainder filled in from reference TRBV30 and TRBJ1-2): SQTIHQWPATLVQPVGSPLSLECTVEGTSNPNLYWYRQAAGRGLQLLFYSVGIGQISSEVPQNLSASRPQDRQFILSSKKLLLSDSGFYLCAWSVAAVGGYTFGSGTRLTVV.

The V and J genes are TRBV11-2 and TRBJ2-5; unclear D gene. V lost 2 bases, J lost 5 bases, and 9 bases lay in between. This CDR3 is built from 13 residues. Germline V gene data show CDR1 as SGHAT and CDR2 as FQNNGV. Here the CDR3 reads CASSLMGSETQYF. CDR3 bases: TGTGCCAGCAGCTTAATGGGTTCGGAGACCCAGTACTTC.

This clonotype was counted many times. The gene calls are TRBV5-1 and TRBJ2-2; D uncertain. Germline V CDR1 and CDR2: SGHRS, YFSETQ. CDR3 length equals 17 residues. The V end lost 0 bases, the J end lost 3 bases, and 15 bases lay between the germline ends. This chain's CDR3 is CASSLALGFKDTGELFF. The CDR3 nucleotides read TGCGCCAGCAGCTTGGCCTTGGGGTTCAAGGACACCGGGGAGCTGTTTTTT.